Listed below are T cell receptor beta chains from one sample, sequenced in a study of lymphopenia after photon versus proton radiotherapy. Produced via immunoSEQ multiplex PCR; TCRdb's table is partial and in-frame only. In the table there are over 35,000 clones, 85% to 90% of which are singletons. Specimen: peripheral blood, collected from a patient treated with proton-based radiotherapy. The receptors were sampled from a woman between 70 and 85 years old with pancreatic cancer. Some clones in this sample may be carry-over from other donors' samples. The CDR3 runs from the conserved cysteine through the conserved F or W. The D gene is left open where the match is weak. Clone size is shown for a subset of rows, as once, few, many or a class of expanded clone.

v_gene: TRBV5-8
d_gene: TRBD1
j_gene: TRBJ2-2
abundance: .
CDR3nt: TGTGCCAGCAGCCGGGGACAGGTCGCCGGGGAGCTGTTTTTT
CDR3aa: CASSRGQVAGELFF

v_gene: TRBV19
d_gene: TRBD1
j_gene: TRBJ1-6
abundance: .
CDR3nt: TGTGCCAGTAGTATATCTACCCCGGGACAGGGGATTTCACCCCTCCACTTT
CDR3aa: CASSISTPGQGISPLHF

v_gene: TRBV27
d_gene: TRBD1
j_gene: TRBJ1-1
abundance: .
CDR3nt: TGTGCCAGCAGAGGGACAGGGGACACTGAAGCTTTCTTT
CDR3aa: CASRGTGDTEAFF

v_gene: TRBV7-6
d_gene: .
j_gene: TRBJ2-7
abundance: .
CDR3nt: TGTGCCAGCAGCTTTGATCTGGGCCACGAGCAGTACTTC
CDR3aa: CASSFDLGHEQYF

v_gene: TRBV19
d_gene: .
j_gene: TRBJ2-3
abundance: .
CDR3nt: TGTGCCAGTAGTTTATCCCAGGACACTCAGTATTTT
CDR3aa: CASSLSQDTQYF

v_gene: TRBV6-8
d_gene: .
j_gene: TRBJ2-7
abundance: .
CDR3nt: TGTGCCAGCAGTGCCGCCTTAAGAAGAAGGCAGTACTTC
CDR3aa: CASSAALRRRQYF

v_gene: TRBV19
d_gene: TRBD1
j_gene: TRBJ1-4
abundance: .
CDR3nt: TGTGCCAGTAGGATCGACAGGGGTCGCGAAAAACTGTTTTTT
CDR3aa: CASRIDRGREKLFF

v_gene: TRBV30
d_gene: .
j_gene: TRBJ2-1
abundance: .
CDR3nt: TGTGCCTGGAGCCCCTATGACGGTGAGCAGTTCTTC
CDR3aa: CAWSPYDGEQFF

v_gene: TRBV23-1
d_gene: TRBD1
j_gene: TRBJ2-5
abundance: once
CDR3nt: TGCGCCAGCAGTCAATCCGGGACAGTCGAAGAGACCCAGTACTTC
CDR3aa: CASSQSGTVEETQYF

v_gene: TRBV6-6
d_gene: .
j_gene: TRBJ1-5
abundance: .
CDR3nt: TGTGCCAGCAGTTACGGGCGGGACACCCCCCAGCATTTT
CDR3aa: CASSYGRDTPQHF

v_gene: TRBV7-2
d_gene: .
j_gene: TRBJ1-1
abundance: .
CDR3nt: TGTGCCAGCAGCTTAGCGGCGGGGAACACTGAAGCTTTCTTT
CDR3aa: CASSLAAGNTEAFF

v_gene: TRBV18
d_gene: TRBD1
j_gene: TRBJ1-4
abundance: .
CDR3nt: TGTGCCAGCTCACCACCCGGACAGGGGGCGACTAATGAAAAACTGTTTTTT
CDR3aa: CASSPPGQGATNEKLFF

v_gene: TRBV6-1
d_gene: .
j_gene: TRBJ1-2
abundance: .
CDR3nt: TGTGCCAGCAGTGAAGAGGGCAGGAACTATGGCTACACCTTC
CDR3aa: CASSEEGRNYGYTF

v_gene: TRBV29-1
d_gene: .
j_gene: TRBJ2-3
abundance: .
CDR3nt: TGCAGCGTTGAACTATCCCCGGGCAGATACACAGATACGCAGTATTTT
CDR3aa: CSVELSPGRYTDTQYF

v_gene: TRBV5-4
d_gene: TRBD1
j_gene: TRBJ1-1
abundance: .
CDR3nt: TGTGCCAGCAGCTTGGAGTGGGACAGGAACACTGAAGCTTTCTTT
CDR3aa: CASSLEWDRNTEAFF

v_gene: TRBV18
d_gene: TRBD1
j_gene: TRBJ2-1
abundance: .
CDR3nt: TGTGCCAGCTCACCAAGGGGGCAGGGTGAGTTCTTC
CDR3aa: CASSPRGQGEFF

v_gene: TRBV4-2
d_gene: .
j_gene: TRBJ2-1
abundance: .
CDR3nt: TGTGCCAGTGCGGGGAGGACGGGGTACAATGAGCAGTTCTTC
CDR3aa: CASAGRTGYNEQFF

v_gene: TRBV10-3
d_gene: TRBD2
j_gene: TRBJ2-5
abundance: .
CDR3nt: TGTGCCATCAGTGAGTCTCTAGCGGGAGCGCAGCACCCTGAGACCCAGTACTTC
CDR3aa: CAISESLAGAQHPETQYF

v_gene: TRBV18
d_gene: TRBD1
j_gene: TRBJ1-1
abundance: .
CDR3nt: TGTGCCAGCTCACGAGACAGGGGTGACACTGAAGCTTTCTTT
CDR3aa: CASSRDRGDTEAFF

v_gene: TRBV19
d_gene: TRBD2
j_gene: TRBJ2-7
abundance: .
CDR3nt: TGTGCCACCACTCCGGGGGGGCTCTACGAGCAGTACTTC
CDR3aa: CATTPGGLYEQYF

v_gene: TRBV7-2
d_gene: .
j_gene: TRBJ1-3
abundance: .
CDR3nt: TGTGCCAGCAGCTTAGGGGCTAGCTCTGGAAACACCATATATTTT
CDR3aa: CASSLGASSGNTIYF

v_gene: TRBV2
d_gene: TRBD1
j_gene: TRBJ1-1
abundance: .
CDR3nt: TGTGCCAGCAGGATCCGGGGACAGGGGGCTGAAGCTTTCTTT
CDR3aa: CASRIRGQGAEAFF

v_gene: TRBV5-1
d_gene: TRBD2
j_gene: TRBJ2-3
abundance: few
CDR3nt: TGCGCCAGCAGCTTGACTAGCGGATTGGGGGATACGCAGTATTTT
CDR3aa: CASSLTSGLGDTQYF

v_gene: TRBV6-5
d_gene: TRBD2
j_gene: TRBJ2-1
abundance: .
CDR3nt: TGTGCCAGCAGGAACCTAGCGGGAGTTGGGAATGAGCAGTTCTTC
CDR3aa: CASRNLAGVGNEQFF

v_gene: TRBV19
d_gene: TRBD1
j_gene: TRBJ1-1
abundance: .
CDR3nt: TGTGCCAGTTTGGGACAGATGAACACTGAAGCTTTCTTT
CDR3aa: CASLGQMNTEAFF

v_gene: TRBV29-1
d_gene: .
j_gene: TRBJ2-5
abundance: .
CDR3nt: TGCAGCGTTGAAAAATCACAGCGGGAGACCCAGTACTTC
CDR3aa: CSVEKSQRETQYF

v_gene: TRBV5-1
d_gene: TRBD1
j_gene: TRBJ2-2
abundance: .
CDR3nt: TGCGCCAGCAGGGACGGGACAGTTCATACCGGGGAGCTGTTTTTT
CDR3aa: CASRDGTVHTGELFF

v_gene: TRBV28
d_gene: TRBD1
j_gene: TRBJ2-7
abundance: .
CDR3nt: TGTGCCAGCACTTTACAGGGGCCCCGGGACGAGCAGTACTTC
CDR3aa: CASTLQGPRDEQYF

v_gene: TRBV29-1
d_gene: TRBD1
j_gene: TRBJ2-1
abundance: .
CDR3nt: TGCAGCGTTAGCGGGACAGGGTATGGTGAGCAGTTCTTC
CDR3aa: CSVSGTGYGEQFF

v_gene: TRBV21-1
d_gene: .
j_gene: TRBJ2-2
abundance: .
CDR3nt: TGTGCCAGCAGCAAAGAGGGGGACGAGACAGGGGAGCTGTTTTTT
CDR3aa: CASSKEGDETGELFF

v_gene: TRBV7-9
d_gene: .
j_gene: TRBJ1-5
abundance: .
CDR3nt: TGTGCCAGCAGCGGAGTTGATAATCAGCCCCAGCATTTT
CDR3aa: CASSGVDNQPQHF

v_gene: TRBV7-8
d_gene: .
j_gene: TRBJ2-7
abundance: .
CDR3nt: TGTGCCAGCAGCTACCGCACTAGAGGGTTCGGAGAGCAGTACTTC
CDR3aa: CASSYRTRGFGEQYF

v_gene: TRBV6-5
d_gene: .
j_gene: TRBJ2-1
abundance: .
CDR3nt: TGTGCCAGCAGTTACGATAGGGATGAGCAGTTCTTC
CDR3aa: CASSYDRDEQFF